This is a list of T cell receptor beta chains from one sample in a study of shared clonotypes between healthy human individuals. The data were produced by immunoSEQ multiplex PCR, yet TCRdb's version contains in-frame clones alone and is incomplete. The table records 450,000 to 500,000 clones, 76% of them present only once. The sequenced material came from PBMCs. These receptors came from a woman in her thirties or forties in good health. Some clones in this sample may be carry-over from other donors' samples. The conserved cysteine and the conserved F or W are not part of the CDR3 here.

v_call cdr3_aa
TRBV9 ASSVDRGSGYT
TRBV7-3 ASSVTGNTGELF
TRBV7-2 ASSSTAAQETQY
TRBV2 ASSEAGRGEQF
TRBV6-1 ASILTQMGETQY
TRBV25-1 ASSEYLGRSKSDEQY
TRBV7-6 ASSPGQGRSSGNTIY
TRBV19 ASSPRTGASYEQY
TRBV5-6 ASSGGAVMNTEAF
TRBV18 ASSLGTSGTISYEQY
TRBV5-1 ASSLLDVNTGELF
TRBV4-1 ASSQGGLAGVGTGELF
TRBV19 ASSLAAGTDTQY
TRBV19 ASKPGTGGNTIY
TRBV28 ASSSTLLAGGYEQY
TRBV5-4 ASRDTQETQY
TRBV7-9 ASSLGGGTEAF
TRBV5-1 ASTFLMGQGATDTQY
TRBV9 ASSVGPQETQY
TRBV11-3 ASRSATAQH
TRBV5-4 ASSTSPGSSYNEQF
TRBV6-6 ASRFSVEGETQY
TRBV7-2 ASRGVANTGELF
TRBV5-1 ASSLRTSGTDEQF
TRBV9 ASSPRGRGPNYGYT
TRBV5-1 ASSLRGGSNQPQH
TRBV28 ASSRGSGSYNYGYT
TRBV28 ASSFGGYSGNTIY